Below are 22 T cell receptor beta chains sequenced from a single sample in a study of vaccination and CD4 T cells after COVID-19 (dated by TCRdb to the early 2020s). Library method: PCR. Sequencing used an Illumina iSeq 100. DNA from cultured CD4+ T cells was subjected to TCR sequencing with the Oncomine TCR Beta short-read assay at the Johns Hopkins FTIC core. TCRdb trimmed the raw reads at Q25, called clones with MiXCR and kept productive beta chains. CDR3 protein sequences are deduplicated, and each keeps its most common genes and DNA. This sample holds 7,100 or so distinct CDR3 sequences; 50% to 70% were observed only once. The ten largest make up 25% to 30% of the sample. Which antigens these TCRs recognize remains unknown. Per the publication, the treatment or condition label means: approximately 9-day PBMC culture with coronavirus spike peptide pools or control peptides (ViraFEST assay). Sequences were obtained from CD4+ T cells from blood, cultured in vitro. Receptors were obtained from a human donor who had recovered from COVID-19.

This clonotype has only one observation. This chain connects TRBV7-6 to TRBJ2-7; 8 bases are a match to TRBD2. Germline assignment: CDR1 SGHVS and CDR2 FNYEAQ. The CDR3 is 14 residues long. V lost 5 bases to trimming and J lost 2 bases; unmatched junction nucleotides: 5. The CDR3 spells CASSRRGGTYEQYF. The CDR3 coding sequence is TGTGCCAGCAGCCGCCGGGGGGGGACCTACGAGCAGTACTTC. Looking up the rest from reference TRBV7-6 and TRBJ2-7 gives the full variable domain: GAGVSQSPRYKVTKRGQDVALRCDPISGHVSLYWYRQALGQGPEFLTYFNYEAQQDKSGLPNDRFSAERPEGSISTLTIQRTEQRDSAMYRCASSRRGGTYEQYFGPGTRLTVT.

The chain couples TRBV7-9 to TRBJ2-6; 7 bases agree with TRBD2. V gave up 5 bases and J gave up 4 bases; unmatched junction bases: 8. The CDR3 has 16 amino acids. The germline gives CDR1 SEHNR, CDR2 FQNEAQ (reference sequence). Here the CDR3 reads CASSLPDGGGANVLTF. CDR3 bases: TGTGCCAGCAGCCTGCCGGACGGGGGGGGGGCCAACGTCCTGACTTTC.

As for this clonotype: With a much larger clone just one base away, this may be a read error. The V call is TRBV12-3 or TRBV12-4, the J call TRBJ1-1, with D tentatively TRBD1 (5 bases). This CDR3 is 15 amino acids long. V was clipped by 5 bases and J by 4 bases, with 17 bases between them. Written as DNA, the CDR3 is TGTGCCAGCAGTCTCCGGTGGGGGATGAGCACTGAAGCTTTCTTT. Encoded protein: CASSLRWGMSTEAFF.

This clonotype has just one count. This chain joins TRBV10-2 and TRBJ1-2; TRBD1 might be the D (6 bases). The CDR3 has 15 amino acids. CDR1 and CDR2 (germline): WSHSY, SAAADI. The V end was cut by 2 bases, the J end by 7 bases, with 17 bases between. Here the CDR3 DNA reads TGCGCCAGCAGTGAGGGGGGCAGCCGAATGATTGGCTACACCTTC. This sequence encodes CASSEGGSRMIGYTF.

By its share, this clonotype is medium-sized. The V gene is TRBV11-1, the J gene TRBJ1-2; D not resolved. The germline V gene has CDR1 SGHAT and CDR2 FQDESV (reference sequence). The CDR3 is made up of 13 amino acids. Trimming removed 1 base from V and 3 bases from J, with 6 bases in between. CDR3 coding DNA: TGTGCCAGCAGCTTAGAAGGGTACTATGGCTACACCTTC. Residues: CASSLEGYYGYTF.

The gene calls are TRBV5-1 and TRBJ2-2; TRBD1 matches at 7 bases. This CDR3 spans 13 amino acids. Germline CDR1 is SGHRS and CDR2 is YFSETQ. V lost 4 bases, J lost 4 bases, and 1 base stayed unmatched. The DNA for the CDR3 is TGCGCCAGCAGCAGGGGGCCCACCGGGGAGCTGTTTTTT. It encodes CASSRGPTGELFF.

V and J are TRBV20-1 and TRBJ2-7, with 10 positions matching TRBD1. The V gene's germline CDR1 is DFQATT and CDR2 SNEGSKA (reference sequence). The CDR3 is 16 residues long. J gave up 0 bases and V 0 bases, and 5 bases lay outside the gene matches. The CDR3 here is CSARDPGTGDSYEQYF. The DNA of the CDR3 is TGCAGTGCTAGAGACCCCGGGACAGGGGACTCCTACGAGCAGTACTTC.

The gene calls are TRBV6-1 and TRBJ2-5, with 7 nucleotides matching TRBD1. This CDR3 is built from 15 residues. V was pared by 6 bases and J by 1 base, with 8 bases of the junction left unmatched. Per germline, CDR1 MNHNS and CDR2 SASEGT. CDR3 DNA sequence: TGTGCCAGCAGACGCCTACAGGGGCCCCAAGAGACCCAGTACTTC. Its translation is CASRRLQGPQETQYF.

This chain connects TRBV20-1 to TRBJ2-1, with a possible D match to TRBD2 (5 bases). The germline gives CDR1 DFQATT, CDR2 SNEGSKA (reference sequence). The V and J ends lost 0 bases and 10 bases respectively, with 16 bases between them. This CDR3 comprises 14 residues. CDR3 loop: CSARDMATTGEQFF. The CDR3 nucleotides are TGCAGTGCTAGAGATATGGCGACTACGGGAGAGCAGTTCTTC.

V usage is TRBV5-1 and J usage is TRBJ2-3, with TRBD2 as a possible D gene (7 bases). This CDR3 has 15 residues. V lost 1 base and J lost 2, with 11 bases in between. The V gene's germline CDR1 is SGHRS and CDR2 YFSETQ. CDR3 nucleotides: TGCGCCAGCAGCTTGAGAGGGGGGGCCACAGATACGCAGTATTTT. Amino acids: CASSLRGGATDTQYF.

This clonotype is large in the sample. The rearrangement joins TRBV20-1 to TRBJ2-3; TRBD2 matches 12 bases. Germline-derived CDR1 and CDR2 are DFQATT and SNEGSKA (reference sequence). This CDR3 has 15 amino acids. V shed 6 bases, J shed 6 bases, and the junction held 10 bases outside the gene matches. The CDR3: CSAGPLAGGGDTQYF. CDR3 in DNA: TGCAGTGCGGGGCCTCTAGCGGGAGGGGGGGATACGCAGTATTTT.

This chain joins TRBV20-1 and TRBJ2-3, with 8 bases lining up with TRBD2. V lost 4 bases to trimming and J lost 2 bases; unmatched junction nucleotides: 14. The germline V gene encodes CDR1 DFQATT and CDR2 SNEGSKA (reference sequence). The CDR3 loop spans 17 amino acids. This CDR3 reads CSAKSVWGSGDTDTQYF. The CDR3 DNA reads TGCAGTGCTAAATCAGTCTGGGGTAGCGGGGACACAGATACGCAGTATTTT.

The CDR3 is CASEGLAGGHNEQFF. CDR3 nucleotides: TGTGCCAGCGAGGGACTAGCGGGAGGGCACAATGAGCAGTTCTTC. This rearrangement joins TRBV6-1 to TRBJ2-1; 16 nucleotides align to TRBD2. Germline V gene data show CDR1 as MNHNS and CDR2 as SASEGT. The V and J ends lost 8 bases and 5 bases, in that order; junction bases with no gene match: 3. The CDR3 contains 15 residues.

The chain uses TRBV6-1 and TRBJ1-3; D unclear. Trimming left V 2 bases short and J 9 bases short, with 11 bases between. This CDR3 region has 13 residues. Germline V gives CDR1 MNHNS, CDR2 SASEGT. The CDR3 DNA follows: TGTGCCAGCAGTGAATCCCTCTCGGGCACCATATATTTT. This gives the protein CASSESLSGTIYF.

This clonotype turned up a few times. V is TRBV7-3 and J is TRBJ2-7; 8 nucleotides match TRBD2. V dropped 5 bases and J dropped 0; count of bases not matched to a gene: 12. The germline V gene encodes CDR1 SGHTA and CDR2 FQGTGA. The CDR3 covers 17 residues. The CDR3 nucleotides read TGTGCCAGCAGCCCTCCCGTTGATAGCGGGGCCTCCTACGAGCAGTACTTC. Translating gives CASSPPVDSGASYEQYF.

V is TRBV6-5 and J is TRBJ1-1, with no clear D. There are 17 residues in the CDR3. V was pared by 4 bases and J by 7 bases, with 25 bases between. Germline-derived CDR1 and CDR2 are MNHEY and SVGAGI. CDR3 DNA: TGTGCCAGCAGTTCCATGCTTAGCCTTGGCAAAGGACGTGAAGCTTTCTTT. Its translation is CASSSMLSLGKGREAFF.

The V gene is TRBV20-1, the J gene TRBJ1-2, with D maybe TRBD1 (5 bases). V was shortened by 0 bases and J by 8 bases, with 16 bases between the two germline ends. Per the germline V gene, CDR1 is DFQATT and CDR2 is SNEGSKA (reference sequence). The CDR3 extends over 14 amino acids. This chain's CDR3 is CSAREGGGVGGYTF. DNA for the CDR3: TGCAGTGCTAGAGAGGGGGGTGGAGTGGGCGGCTACACCTTC.

J is TRBJ2-7 and V is TRBV7-2; 12 bases are a match to TRBD2. Germline assignment: CDR1 SGHTA and CDR2 FQGNSA. The CDR3 sequence is 18 residues long. The ends lost 5 bases at V and 0 bases at J; junction bases unmatched: 11. This CDR3 is CASSRRSSGGASSYEQYF. The CDR3, as DNA: TGTGCCAGCAGCCGGAGGTCTAGCGGGGGGGCAAGCTCCTACGAGCAGTACTTC.

The chain carries TRBV30 and TRBJ1-1; 7 bases agree with TRBD1. CDR1 and CDR2 from the germline V gene are GTSNPN and SVGIG (reference sequence). J was trimmed by 7 bases and V by 3 bases; bases with no gene match: 11. The CDR3 is 14 amino acids. The CDR3 region has the DNA TGTGCCTGGAGCACACTCGGGACAGTTAATGAAGCTTTCTTT. This translates into CAWSTLGTVNEAFF.

The chain carries TRBV7-8 and TRBJ1-1; 10 bases fit TRBD1. The germline gives CDR1 SGHVS, CDR2 FQNEAQ. The CDR3 contains 15 residues. The ends lost 5 bases at V and 5 bases at J; junction bases unmatched: 8. CDR3 bases: TGTGCCAGCAGCACGAGGACAGGGGGGACGACTGAAGCTTTCTTT. Translation gives CASSTRTGGTTEAFF. The whole variable domain, filled in from reference TRBV7-8 and TRBJ1-1, reads GAGVSQSPRYKVAKRGQDVALRCDPISGHVSLFWYQQALGQGPEFLTYFQNEAQLDKSGLPSDRFFAERPEGSVSTLKIQRTQQEDSAVYLCASSTRTGGTTEAFFGQGTRLTVV.

The chain has TRBV20-1 and TRBJ2-1, with 7 nucleotides matching TRBD1. Looked up from germline, CDR1 is DFQATT and CDR2 is SNEGSKA (reference sequence). V dropped 6 bases and J dropped 6; count of bases not matched to a gene: 11. This CDR3 spans 14 amino acids. The CDR3 DNA follows: TGCAGTGCAGGTCAAGGGGGCGACGGCAATGAGCAGTTCTTC. Protein product: CSAGQGGDGNEQFF.

The chain has TRBV27 and TRBJ2-5, with D perhaps given as TRBD1 or TRBD2 (6 bases each). The CDR3 sequence is 17 residues long. Per the germline V gene, CDR1 is MNHEY and CDR2 is SMNVEV (reference sequence). Trimming removed 5 bases at V and 1 base at J, with 20 bases between. CDR3 residues: CASSARWGAGVQETQYF. The CDR3 DNA follows: TGTGCCAGCAGTGCCCGCTGGGGGGCGGGCGTCCAAGAGACCCAGTACTTC.